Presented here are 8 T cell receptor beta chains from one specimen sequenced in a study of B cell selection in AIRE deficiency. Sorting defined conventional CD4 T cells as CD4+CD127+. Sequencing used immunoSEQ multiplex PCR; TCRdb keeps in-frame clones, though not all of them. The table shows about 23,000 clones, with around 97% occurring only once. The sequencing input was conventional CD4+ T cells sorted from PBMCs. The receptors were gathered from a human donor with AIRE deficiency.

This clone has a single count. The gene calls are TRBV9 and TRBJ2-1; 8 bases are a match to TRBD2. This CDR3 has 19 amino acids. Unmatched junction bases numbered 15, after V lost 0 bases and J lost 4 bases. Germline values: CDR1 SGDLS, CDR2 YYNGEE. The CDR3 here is CASSVAWVAGSDTYNEQFF. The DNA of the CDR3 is TGTGCCAGCAGCGTAGCGTGGGTAGCGGGATCGGATACGTACAATGAGCAGTTCTTC.

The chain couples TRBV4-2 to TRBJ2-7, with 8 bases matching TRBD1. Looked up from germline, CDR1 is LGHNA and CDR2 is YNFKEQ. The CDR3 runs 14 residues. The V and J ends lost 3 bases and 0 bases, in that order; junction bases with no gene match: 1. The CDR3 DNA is TGTGCCAGCAGCCAGGGACAGGCCTCCTACGAGCAGTACTTC. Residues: CASSQGQASYEQYF.

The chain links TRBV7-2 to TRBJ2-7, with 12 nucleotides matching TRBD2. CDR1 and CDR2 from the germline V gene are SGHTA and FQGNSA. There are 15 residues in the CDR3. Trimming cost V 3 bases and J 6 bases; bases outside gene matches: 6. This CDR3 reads CASSFGLAGRSEQYF. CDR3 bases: TGTGCCAGCAGCTTCGGACTAGCGGGGAGGAGCGAGCAGTACTTC. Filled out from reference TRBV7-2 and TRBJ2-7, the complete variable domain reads GAGVSQSPSNKVTEKGKDVELRCDPISGHTALYWYRQSLGQGLEFLIYFQGNSAPDKSGLPSDRFSAERTGGSVSTLTIQRTQQEDSAVYLCASSFGLAGRSEQYFGPGTRLTVT.

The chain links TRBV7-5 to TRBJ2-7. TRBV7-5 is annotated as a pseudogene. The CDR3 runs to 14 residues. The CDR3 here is CVRSLGVPGGEQYF. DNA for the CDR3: TGTGTCAGAAGCTTAGGAGTTCCGGGCGGTGAGCAGTACTTC.

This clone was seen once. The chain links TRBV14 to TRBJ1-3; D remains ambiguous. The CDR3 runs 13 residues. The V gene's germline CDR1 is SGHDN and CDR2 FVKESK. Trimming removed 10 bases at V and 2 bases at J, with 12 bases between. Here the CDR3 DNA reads TGTGCCACCCGAGCGGCAGCTGGAAACACCATATATTTT. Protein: CATRAAAGNTIYF.

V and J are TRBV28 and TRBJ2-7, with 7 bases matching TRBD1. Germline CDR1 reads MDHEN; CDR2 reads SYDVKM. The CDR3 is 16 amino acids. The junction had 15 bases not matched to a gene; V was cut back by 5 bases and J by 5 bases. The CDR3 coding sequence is TGTGCCAGCAGTCACGACAGGGATCTCTACCTCAACGAGCAGTACTTC. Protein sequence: CASSHDRDLYLNEQYF.

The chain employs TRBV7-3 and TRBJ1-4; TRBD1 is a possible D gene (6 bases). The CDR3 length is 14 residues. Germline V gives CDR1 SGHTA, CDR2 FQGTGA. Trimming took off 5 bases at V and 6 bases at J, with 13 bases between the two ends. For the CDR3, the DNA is TGTGCCAGCAGCCATGGGGGGGCGCATGAAAAACTGTTTTTT. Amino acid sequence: CASSHGGAHEKLFF.

In nucleotides, the CDR3 is TGTGCCATGGGGTCTAGCGGGAATGGCTACAATGAGCAGTTCTTC. It codes for CAMGSSGNGYNEQFF. V gene TRBV10-3 combines with J gene TRBJ2-1, with TRBD2 matching 9 bases. V shed 9 bases, J shed 3 bases, and the junction held 9 bases outside the gene matches. This CDR3 region has 15 residues. The germline V gene encodes CDR1 ENHRY and CDR2 SYGVKD.